The 26 T cell receptor beta chains below all came from one sample that was sequenced in a study of T cells in women clearing cervical HPV infection. Method: immunoSEQ multiplex PCR; TCRdb's copy keeps in-frame clones and lacks some. The repertoire table contains under 35,000 clones. The specimen was blood buffy coat. These receptors came from a woman between 18 and 70 years old with a cervical HPV16 infection that either progressed to CIN3+ or cleared (not recorded which).

About this clone: The read ends 3 residues shy of where the CDR3 ends; the end is completed using the germline J gene. This sequence joins TRBV19 and TRBJ1-2, with 10 bases aligning to TRBD1. This CDR3 has 15 amino acids. CDR1 and CDR2 (germline): LNHDA, SQIVND (reference sequence). CDR3 sequence: CASNDGQGEIHDYTF. Partial CDR3 DNA: TGTGCCAGTAACGACGGACAGGGGGAGATCCACGAC. The entire variable domain, with the rest obtained from reference TRBV19 and TRBJ1-2, is as follows: DGGITQSPKYLFRKEGQNVTLSCEQNLNHDAMYWYRQDPGQGLRLIYYSQIVNDFQKGDIAEGYSVSREKKESFPLTVTSAQKNPTAFYLCASNDGQGEIHDYTFGSGTRLTVV.

A word on this clone: The CDR3 end is not reached by the read, which stops 3 residues before it; the germline J gene fills it in. V is TRBV7-2 and J is TRBJ1-4; 7 nucleotides agree with TRBD1. CDR3 size: 15 residues. Germline loops: CDR1 SGHTA, CDR2 FQGNSA. CDR3 DNA (partial): TGTGCCAGCAGCCCCCGTCAGGGGGTTAATTCACCA. Its translation is CASSPRQGVNSP. The full CDR3 protein reads CASSPRQGVNSPLFF.

Remarks on this clone: The read is 3 residues too short to cover the CDR3 end, so that end is filled in from the germline J gene. The gene calls are TRBV11-3 and TRBJ1-3; D remains ambiguous. This CDR3 has 15 residues. Germline lookup yields CDR1 SGHNT and CDR2 YENEEA. Trimming took off 5 bases at V and 0 bases at J, with 11 bases between the two ends. The CDR3 bases that were read are TGTGCCAGCAGCCCGCCGCAGTACTCTGGAAACACC. Amino acids: CASSPPQYSGNT. The whole CDR3 sequence reads CASSPPQYSGNTIYF.

Comments on this clone: Coverage ceases 3 residues before the CDR3 finishes, and the germline J gene fills in the end. The chain couples TRBV19 to TRBJ1-1; D may be TRBD1 (5 bases). The CDR3 loop spans 13 amino acids. Per the germline V gene, CDR1 is LNHDA and CDR2 is SQIVND (reference sequence). V lost 6 bases, J lost 3 bases, and 11 bases lay in between. CDR3 loop: CASSQGGDTEAFF. The sequenced part of the CDR3 DNA is TGTGCCAGTAGCCAGGGAGGGGACACTGAA.

Details on this clone: The read falls 3 residues short of the CDR3 end, and the missing part is taken from the germline J gene. The chain employs TRBV5-1 and TRBJ2-3; 12 bases map to TRBD2. This CDR3 spans 17 amino acids. J gave up 0 bases and V 5 bases, and 7 bases lay outside the gene matches. From germline, CDR1 is SGHRS and CDR2 YFSETQ. The CDR3 reads CASRPSGRAGSTDTQYF. The sequenced CDR3 bases are TGCGCCAGCAGACCTAGCGGGAGGGCCGGGAGCACAGATACG.

Comments on this clone: The read ends 3 residues before the CDR3 terminus; that terminus is restored from the germline J gene. This sequence joins TRBV7-9 and TRBJ2-4; 7 bases are shared with TRBD1. The CDR3 loop spans 14 amino acids. Looked up from germline, CDR1 is SEHNR and CDR2 is FQNEAQ (reference sequence). The sequenced CDR3 bases are TGTGCCAGCAGCTTAAGACAGGGAGAAGATGGT. This encodes CASSLRQGEDG. In full, the CDR3 is CASSLRQGEDGQYF.

The chain's CDR3 is CARSEPRYYGYTF. The sequenced CDR3 bases are TGTGCCAGAAGCGAGCCGAGATACTATGGC. This chain uses TRBV5-3 with TRBJ1-2; D is unclear. The read comes to an end 3 residues before the CDR3 does, leaving the germline J gene to fill in the end. TRBV5-3 is known as an ORF, though its function is uncertain. Deletions cut 4 bases from V and 3 bases from J, with 10 bases between. The CDR3 extends over 13 amino acids.

Worth noting for this clone: The read terminates 3 residues ahead of where the CDR3 ends, so the germline J gene completes it. The J gene is TRBJ2-5, the V gene TRBV20-1; no firm D call. The CDR3 is 12 residues long. V was cut by 6 bases and J by 1 base, with 9 bases left in between. Germline V gene sequence: CDR1 DFQATT, CDR2 SNEGSKA (reference sequence). CDR3: CSAPATQETQYF. Partial CDR3 DNA: TGCAGTGCCCCAGCGACCCAAGAGACC.

As for this clone: From the germline J gene comes the end of the CDR3, since the read stops 3 residues before it. J is TRBJ2-5 and V is TRBV27, with 11 bases identical to TRBD2. The CDR3 covers 17 residues. The V and J ends lost 3 bases and 5 bases, in that order; junction bases with no gene match: 11. Looked up from germline, CDR1 is MNHEY and CDR2 is SMNVEV (reference sequence). The chain's CDR3 is CASSFIPLAGGRETQYF. The CDR3 bases that were read are TGTGCCAGCAGTTTTATCCCCCTAGCGGGAGGAAGGGAGACC.

Notes on this clone: The CDR3 end falls 3 residues outside the read, so it is completed with the germline J gene. The rearrangement joins TRBV5-5 to TRBJ2-7; 10 bases agree with TRBD2. The CDR3 contains 13 residues. V trimming: 2 bases; J trimming: 6 bases; junction bases outside the gene matches: 2. Germline V gene data show CDR1 as SGHKS and CDR2 as YYEKEE (reference sequence). The sequenced part of the CDR3 DNA is TGTGCCAGCAGCTTCCTAGCGGGGGTCGAG. Encoded protein: CASSFLAGVE. The complete CDR3 reads CASSFLAGVEQYF.

Turning to this clone: Read sequence stops 3 residues before the CDR3 end, and the germline J gene provides the missing end. V gene TRBV5-1 combines with J gene TRBJ2-7, with 8 positions matching TRBD1. This CDR3 has 12 residues. Germline values: CDR1 SGHRS, CDR2 YFSETQ. The V segment lost 3 bases and the J segment 5 bases; nucleotides outside the gene matches: 1. Incomplete CDR3 DNA: TGCGCCAGCAGCTCACAGGGGGACGAG. This encodes CASSSQGDE. The full CDR3 is CASSSQGDEQYF.

With respect to this clone: The read ends 3 residues shy of where the CDR3 ends; the end is completed using the germline J gene. The V and J genes are TRBV6-1 and TRBJ2-1; TRBD1 might be the D (6 bases). Trimming removed 3 bases from V and 8 bases from J, with 14 bases in between. CDR3 length equals 14 residues. From germline, CDR1 is MNHNS and CDR2 SASEGT. Incomplete CDR3 DNA: TGTGCCAGCAGTGAGCAACAGGGAGCGTATGAG. Translation: CASSEQQGAYE. The complete CDR3 reads CASSEQQGAYEQFF.

A word on this clone: The DNA ends 3 residues before the CDR3 does, and the rest of the CDR3 is filled in from the germline J gene. V and J are TRBV20-1 and TRBJ2-3; D tentatively reads TRBD1 or TRBD2 (5 bases each). The V end was cut by 3 bases, the J end by 1 base, with 11 bases between. There are 14 residues in the CDR3. Germline values: CDR1 DFQATT, CDR2 SNEGSKA (reference sequence). This chain's CDR3 is CSARRGIGTDTQYF. Partial CDR3 DNA: TGCAGTGCTAGGAGGGGCATAGGCACAGATACG.

As to this clone: The read falls 3 residues short of the CDR3 end, and the missing part is taken from the germline J gene. This chain connects TRBV29-1 to TRBJ1-1; 8 bases align to TRBD1. J lost 1 base, V lost 0 bases, and 16 bases had no gene match. CDR1 is SQVTM, CDR2 ANQGSEA, per germline. The CDR3 runs 19 residues. The part of the CDR3 DNA that was read is TGCAGCGTTGAAGATCCTTTTGGGACAGGATTCATTTCGAACACTGAA. It encodes CSVEDPFGTGFISNTE. The full-length CDR3 reads as CSVEDPFGTGFISNTEAFF.

Remarks on this clone: The missing CDR3 end, 3 residues past where the read stops, is filled in from the germline J gene. The rearrangement uses TRBV10-2 and TRBJ1-1; D is unresolved. Germline V CDR1 and CDR2: WSHSY, SAAADI. V lost 6 bases and J 5 bases, leaving 10 bases between the germline ends. This CDR3 is built from 12 residues. CDR3 loop: CASSPARTEAFF. Incomplete CDR3 DNA: TGCGCCAGCAGCCCTGCGCGGACTGAA.

The CDR3 region is CASRFGLAGEYNEQFF. The sequenced part of the CDR3 DNA is TGTGCCAGCAGATTTGGACTAGCGGGGGAATACAATGAG. This sequence joins TRBV2 and TRBJ2-1; TRBD2 aligns across 13 bases. The read comes to an end 3 residues before the CDR3 does, leaving the germline J gene to fill in the end. V trimming: 6 bases; J trimming: 4 bases; junction bases outside the gene matches: 6. CDR3 length equals 16 residues. Germline assignment: CDR1 SNHLY and CDR2 FYNNEI.

Remarks on this clone: Read sequence stops 3 residues before the CDR3 end, and the germline J gene provides the missing end. This chain uses TRBV19 with TRBJ1-2; 8 bases are shared with TRBD1. Looked up from germline, CDR1 is LNHDA and CDR2 is SQIVND (reference sequence). This CDR3 region has 15 residues. The sequenced part of the CDR3 DNA is TGTGCCAGTAGTATTAACAGGGGGAGTTCGCACGAC. This sequence encodes CASSINRGSSHD. The CDR3 in its entirety is CASSINRGSSHDYTF.

On this clone: Read data end 3 residues before the CDR3 end; the end is taken from the germline J gene. The rearrangement uses TRBV5-4 and TRBJ1-2; D is undetermined. CDR1 is SGHNT and CDR2 is YYREEE in the germline V gene (reference sequence). Trimming took off 3 bases at V and 2 bases at J, with 8 bases between the two ends. The CDR3 spans 13 residues. This CDR3 is CASSSAVNYGYTF. The covered CDR3 bases are TGTGCCAGCAGCTCCGCAGTAAACTATGGC.

Comment on this clone: The observed sequence ends 3 residues before the CDR3 terminus, with the missing tail filled in from the germline J gene. J is TRBJ1-4 and V is TRBV5-1; D is perhaps TRBD1 (5 bases). Per germline, CDR1 SGHRS and CDR2 YFSETQ. There are 14 residues in the CDR3. The covered CDR3 bases are TGCGCCAGCAGTTCGGGGACTGATAATTCACCA. Its translation: CASSSGTDNSP. In full, the CDR3 reads CASSSGTDNSPLFF.

Points on this clone: The read ends 3 residues before the CDR3 terminus; that terminus is restored from the germline J gene. The chain has TRBV6-2 or TRBV6-3 and TRBJ1-1; no definite D call. There are 14 residues in the CDR3. From germline, CDR1 is MNHEY and CDR2 SVGEGT. The CDR3 loop is CASSYIAESTRAFF. Partial CDR3 DNA: TGTGCCAGCAGTTACATAGCGGAGTCTACGAGG.

Concerning this clone itself: Read data end 3 residues before the CDR3 end; the end is taken from the germline J gene. V usage is TRBV23-1 and J usage is TRBJ1-5, with unresolved D. TRBV23-1 falls under the ORF class, with uncertain function. The V end lost 3 bases, the J end lost 4 bases, and 7 bases lay between the germline ends. The CDR3 length is 13 residues. This chain's CDR3 is CASSQRANQPQHF. The DNA read from the CDR3 is TGCGCCAGCAGTCAGAGGGCAAATCAGCCC.

Comments on this clone: The CDR3 end falls 3 residues outside the read, so it is completed with the germline J gene. This chain links TRBV29-1 with TRBJ1-2, with D maybe TRBD1 (5 bases). Per germline, CDR1 SQVTM and CDR2 ANQGSEA. This CDR3 has 13 residues. Trimming cost V 6 bases and J 7 bases, with 18 bases left between them. CDR3 amino acids: CSVGSQGTVGYTF. The CDR3 DNA, read in part, is TGCAGCGTGGGGAGTCAGGGAACGGTTGGC. Looking up the rest from reference TRBV29-1 and TRBJ1-2 gives the full variable domain: SAVISQKPSRDICQRGTSLTIQCQVDSQVTMMFWYRQQPGQSLTLIATANQGSEATYESGFVIDKFPISRPNLTFSTLTVSNMSPEDSSIYLCSVGSQGTVGYTFGSGTRLTVV.

About this clone: The read ends 3 residues before the CDR3 terminus; that terminus is restored from the germline J gene. This chain uses TRBV7-9 with TRBJ2-3, with a possible D match to TRBD2 (5 bases). Per the germline V gene, CDR1 is SEHNR and CDR2 is FQNEAQ (reference sequence). Trimming took off 5 bases at V and 4 bases at J, with 10 bases between the two ends. The CDR3 sequence is 13 residues long. The CDR3 sequence: CASSRSGADTQYF. The part of the CDR3 DNA that was read is TGTGCCAGCAGCCGATCCGGGGCAGATACG.

CDR3 bases read: TGTGCCAGCAATAACGTTTTGACTAGAATCGGCGAG. Translating it yields CASNNVLTRIGE. The whole CDR3 protein is CASNNVLTRIGEQYF. This chain links TRBV2 with TRBJ2-7; maybe TRBD2 (6 bases). The CDR3 end is not reached by the read, which stops 3 residues before it; the germline J gene fills it in. V lost 7 bases and J lost 6, with 22 bases in between. Germline CDR1 is SNHLY and CDR2 is FYNNEI. This CDR3 has 15 amino acids.

A remark on this clone: The read ends 3 residues before the CDR3 terminus; that terminus is restored from the germline J gene. The chain joins TRBV7-7 to TRBJ1-2; 8 bases align to TRBD1. From germline, CDR1 is SSHAT and CDR2 FNYEAQ (reference sequence). The CDR3 sequence is 16 residues long. The CDR3 DNA, read in part, is TGTGCCAGCAGCTTAGTGTGCGCGCAGGGGGCAGGGAGC. The encoded protein is CASSLVCAQGAGS. The entire CDR3 sequence reads CASSLVCAQGAGSYTF.

Details on this clone: The CDR3 is cut off 3 residues early in the read; its end comes from the germline J gene. The V gene is TRBV4-2, the J gene TRBJ2-7; D possibly corresponds to TRBD1 (6 bases). Trimming removed 5 bases from V and 3 bases from J, with 17 bases in between. CDR3 length: 15 residues. Per the germline V gene, CDR1 is LGHNA and CDR2 is YNFKEQ. The CDR3: CASSGGEGENYEQYF. The part of the CDR3 DNA that was read is TGTGCCAGCAGCGGGGGAGAGGGGGAAAACTACGAG.